This T cell receptor beta chain was identified in a study of cytomegalovirus exposure and HLA in healthy donors. General study findings and limits: Later analysis identified a missense DCLRE1C variant that was linked to TCR beta V- and J-gene trimming.

The PCR had 60 Vbeta and 13 Jbeta primers. Method: immunoSEQ multiplex PCR; TCRdb's copy keeps in-frame clones and lacks some. The data show roughly 180,000 clones, with roughly 78% seen just once and approximately 1.5% held by the top ten. On this clone itself: Its antigen is not known.

V lost 5 bases to trimming and J lost 3 bases, with 17 bases between them. Germline values: CDR1 SGHTA, CDR2 FQGNSA. The CDR3 spans 15 residues. The V call is TRBV7-2, the J call TRBJ2-7; D is perhaps TRBD2 (6 bases). This clonotype was sampled from a girl aged 10 to 17 in good health and CMV-seropositive. The sequenced material came from PBMCs. CDR3 sequence reads: CASSPKGGGYYEQYF. CDR3 DNA: TGTGCCAGCAGCCCCAAGGGTGGGGGGTACTACGAGCAGTACTTC.